This T cell receptor beta chain came from a study of naive and memory T cell subsets. Findings and caveats of the study: This RNA-based method may be sensitive to activation-related transcript changes.

The library had UMIs added by 3' ligation of an oligonucleotide to TCR cDNA. Adult healthy volunteers gave 2.5 ml peripheral blood for whole-blood RNA. Cells were not sorted; total RNA input targeted about 1 to 1000 ng. This clonotype was observed many times. No antigen is known for it. The CDR3 totals 13 residues. Losses at the gene ends were 5 bases for V and 5 bases for J; bases not matched to a gene: 6. Four PCR rounds used nested alpha and beta constant region primers plus the SP2 primer. Reverse transcription of blood and skin TCR RNA was primed at alpha and beta constant regions. Using its own MiXCR run on the 5' RACE reads, TCRdb lists one record per CDR3 protein. In the table there are over 50,000 distinct CDR3 sequences, 6% to 8.5% of which are singletons.

The TCR comes from a female donor in good health. The chain carries TRBV12-3 or TRBV12-4 and TRBJ2-7, with 7 nucleotides matching TRBD1. The CDR3 bases are TGTGCCAGCAGTCTCGACAGGGTCCACGAGCAGTACTTC. It yields the protein CASSLDRVHEQYF.